This passage covers 15 T cell receptor beta chains from one sample sequenced in a study of blood T cells in healthy people across ages. Alongside a J-beta primer mix, a sample-barcoded 5' primer served in a second PCR lasting about 7 to 11 cycles. TCRdb analysed the 5' RACE reads with MiXCR anew, one entry per CDR3 protein. The table includes over 950,000 distinct CDR3 sequences, more than 30% detected once. Sequenced input: blood. These receptors originate from a man between 18 and 35 years old in good health.

The V call is TRBV29-1, the J call TRBJ1-1, with a possible D match to TRBD1 (5 bases). CDR3 length: 14 residues. V was cut by 6 bases and J by 0 bases, with 14 bases left in between. Germline CDR1 SQVTM, CDR2 ANQGSEA. CDR3: CSVAHRLLNTEAFF. Written as DNA, the CDR3 is TGCAGCGTCGCCCACAGGCTATTGAACACTGAAGCTTTCTTT.

The V call is TRBV6-6, the J call TRBJ2-7; D is uncertain. Germline-derived CDR1 and CDR2 are MNHNY and SVGAGI (reference sequence). V was clipped by 6 bases and J by 6 bases, with 15 bases between them. This CDR3 comprises 13 residues. This CDR3 is CASRAGPNCEQYF. In DNA, the CDR3 is TGTGCCAGCAGGGCAGGCCCCAACTGCGAGCAGTACTTC.

This chain links TRBV20-1 with TRBJ1-6; 11 bases are shared with TRBD1. From germline, CDR1 is DFQATT and CDR2 SNEGSKA (reference sequence). The V and J ends lost 2 bases and 7 bases, in that order; junction bases with no gene match: 13. The CDR3 spans 18 residues. CDR3 coding DNA: TGCAGTGCTAGAAAACGGGACAGGGGGATTTCTTGGAATTCACCCCTCCACTTT. As protein: CSARKRDRGISWNSPLHF.

The rearrangement joins TRBV20-1 to TRBJ2-2; possible D gene TRBD2, 5 bases. In germline, CDR1 is DFQATT, CDR2 SNEGSKA (reference sequence). This CDR3 comprises 15 residues. Deletions cut 5 bases from V and 3 bases from J, with 16 bases between. The CDR3 spells CSADPGLADTGELFF. The CDR3 DNA follows: TGCAGTGCTGACCCGGGCCTAGCCGACACCGGGGAGCTGTTTTTT.

The CDR3 loop reads CASKRGTSTDTQYF. The CDR3 DNA sequence: TGTGCCAGCAAGCGGGGGACTAGCACAGATACGCAGTATTTT. The rearrangement joins TRBV27 to TRBJ2-3, with TRBD2 matching over 8 bases. Germline lookup yields CDR1 MNHEY and CDR2 SMNVEV (reference sequence). The CDR3 spans 14 residues. V shed 7 bases, J shed 0 bases, and the junction held 3 bases outside the gene matches.

To note about this clonotype: This may stem from a read error, because a much larger clone lies one nucleotide away. The chain recombines TRBV29-1 with TRBJ1-2; no clear D. CDR3 size: 11 residues. Germline CDR1 and CDR2: SQVTM and ANQGSEA. Trimming left V 7 bases short and J 3 bases short, with 9 bases between. The CDR3 bases are TGCAGCGGTGCGGAAGACTATGGCTACACCTTC. Amino acids: CSGAEDYGYTF.

The sample holds a few counts of this clonotype. Written as DNA, the CDR3 is TGCAGTGCTAGAGATCCACAGGGTGTCAGGAACTATGGCTACACCTTC. Translated, it gives CSARDPQGVRNYGYTF. This chain links TRBV20-1 with TRBJ1-2; the D gene is possibly TRBD1 (6 bases). The ends were cut back, 0 bases at V and 2 bases at J, with 16 bases in the middle. CDR1 is DFQATT and CDR2 is SNEGSKA in the germline V gene (reference sequence). The CDR3 sequence is 16 residues long.

The chain recombines TRBV27 with TRBJ2-3, with 10 nucleotides matching TRBD1. Per germline, CDR1 MNHEY and CDR2 SMNVEV (reference sequence). Losses at the gene ends were 3 bases for V and 2 bases for J; bases not matched to a gene: 8. CDR3 length equals 17 residues. The CDR3 DNA sequence: TGTGCCAGCAGTTTCCGTGACAGGGGGCCTTTCACAGATACGCAGTATTTT. The encoded protein is CASSFRDRGPFTDTQYF.

The gene calls are TRBV29-1 and TRBJ2-3; 9 bases are shared with TRBD2. The CDR3 consists of 14 residues. Germline values: CDR1 SQVTM, CDR2 ANQGSEA. V was clipped by 4 bases and J by 3 bases; unmatched bases: 5. The CDR3 loop reads CSVGGGGETDTQYF. DNA for the CDR3: TGCAGCGTTGGGGGCGGGGGGGAAACAGATACGCAGTATTTT.

The chain links TRBV2 to TRBJ1-2, with a weak D call TRBD1 (6 bases). There are 15 residues in the CDR3. Per the germline V gene, CDR1 is SNHLY and CDR2 is FYNNEI. V was clipped by 0 bases and J by 2 bases, with 10 bases between them. The CDR3 DNA follows: TGTGCCAGCAGTGAAGCTTCCGGACAGAACTATGGCTACACCTTC. Protein sequence: CASSEASGQNYGYTF.

This rearrangement joins TRBV2 to TRBJ1-4, with 8 nucleotides matching TRBD1. CDR3 length: 15 residues. The germline gives CDR1 SNHLY, CDR2 FYNNEI. After removal of 7 bases from V and 3 bases from J, the junction contained 7 bases not matched to a gene. This CDR3 is CASTSRTGPNEKLFF. The DNA of the CDR3 is TGTGCCAGCACCTCCCGGACAGGGCCTAATGAAAAACTGTTTTTT.

This clonotype was counted a single time. The chain joins TRBV7-6 to TRBJ2-7; 12 positions match TRBD2. J gave up 7 bases and V 9 bases, and 13 bases lay outside the gene matches. The germline CDR1 and CDR2 sequences are SGHVS and FNYEAQ. The CDR3 contains 15 residues. The chain's CDR3 is CASNKGTSGYNEQYF. The CDR3 coding sequence is TGTGCCAGTAATAAAGGGACTAGCGGGTACAATGAGCAGTACTTC.

CDR3: CSVEGVRSQSSYNEQFF. CDR3 DNA: TGCAGCGTTGAGGGCGTCCGTTCCCAAAGCTCCTACAATGAGCAGTTCTTC. This chain connects TRBV29-1 to TRBJ2-1; D unresolved. Between the trimmed V and J ends, which lost 3 bases and 0 bases, there was a span of 18 bases. The CDR3 contains 17 residues. Germline CDR1 reads SQVTM; CDR2 reads ANQGSEA.

The chain combines TRBV7-6 with TRBJ2-6; maybe TRBD1 (5 bases). The CDR3 sequence is 15 residues long. Trimming pared 3 bases from V and 1 base from J, leaving 7 bases between. Germline V CDR1 and CDR2: SGHVS, FNYEAQ. The CDR3 coding sequence is TGTGCCAGCAGCTTGACAGCATCTGGGGCCAACGTCCTGACTTTC. It yields the protein CASSLTASGANVLTF.

The chain uses TRBV2 and TRBJ1-6; D uncertain. Between the trimmed V and J ends, which lost 3 bases and 17 bases, there was a span of 14 bases. Germline CDR1 SNHLY, CDR2 FYNNEI. This CDR3 is 12 amino acids long. The CDR3 loop reads CASSDQWLLIHF. The CDR3 coding sequence is TGTGCCAGCAGTGACCAATGGCTACTCATCCACTTT.